The clone carrying this TCR beta chain was seen repeatedly, ten times or more. TCRdb recomputed calls from the 5' RACE reads with MiXCR, one row per CDR3 protein. The data show 400,000 or so distinct CDR3 sequences, around 6.4% seen once. The sample is drawn from a study of T cells after yellow fever vaccination. CDR1 DFQATT and CDR2 SNEGSKA come from the germline V gene (reference sequence). V gave up 4 bases and J gave up 10 bases, with 20 bases separating them. This CDR3 is built from 15 residues. The chain uses TRBV20-1 and TRBJ1-6; tentatively, D is TRBD1 (5 bases). Sequenced material: PBMCs, taken 5 days after the yellow fever booster vaccination. This clonotype was obtained from a man aged 30-40 years who received the YFV17D yellow fever vaccine. DNA for the CDR3: TGCAGTGCTACGGAAAATGGGGACTTAAAGTCACCCCTCCACTTT. It translates to CSATENGDLKSPLHF.